The clone carrying this TCR beta chain turned up a few times. As yet, its antigen is unknown. This specimen belongs to a study of regulatory T cells in long-lasting Graves disease. For TCR beta, libraries came from iRepertoire HTBI primers and Arm-PCR of CDR3 regions. TCRdb re-called the multiplex PCR reads through MiXCR, storing one row per CDR3 protein. This sample has fewer than 350,000 distinct CDR3 sequences, with 15% to 20% found just once. Overall study results and limits: Only peripheral blood was studied, not thyroid tissue. Persistent disease preferred TRBV28, TRBJ1-2 and TRBJ2-5; new disease, TRBV20-1 and TRBJ2-1. Small numbers of samples may have cut accuracy.

With 5 bases clipped from V and 4 bases from J, the junction kept 6 bases outside the gene matches. The CDR3 length is 16 residues. Germline V CDR1 and CDR2: MNHEY, SMNVEV (reference sequence). Indicated time point: newly diagnosed GD, antithyroid drugs for less than 3 months. The TCR library used RNA extracted from PBMCs. Graves' disease diagnosis relied on American Thyroid Association guidelines. Here the sequenced sample was peripheral blood mononuclear cells (PBMCs), taken at new diagnosis, from a patient treated with antithyroid drugs. The chain has TRBV27 and TRBJ2-2; 11 bases are a match to TRBD1. The origin of this receptor is a female donor with Graves disease. CDR3 sequence reads: CASSPDRGLGTGELFF. The DNA for the CDR3 is TGTGCCAGCAGTCCGGACAGGGGGCTGGGCACCGGGGAGCTGTTTTTT.